The 26 T cell receptor beta chains presented below share a single source sample, sequenced in a study of metastatic and nonmetastatic thyroid tumors. TCRdb re-analyzed the PCR reads using MiXCR. Among some 23,000 clones, 20% to 30% were seen once, and the ten largest hold 4.5% to 5.5%. Patients had received no treatment of any kind before thyroid surgery. The sample was tumor tissue. These receptors all stem from a female donor with papillary thyroid cancer or a benign thyroid nodule (not recorded which). Some clones in this sample may be carry-over from other donors' samples.

This clone is labeled as medium-sized (0.01 to 0.1%). This chain links TRBV18 with TRBJ1-5; TRBD1 is a possible D gene (6 bases). The germline V and J ends were trimmed by 3 bases and 6 bases, with 12 bases remaining between them. CDR3 length equals 14 residues. Germline V gene sequence: CDR1 KGHSH, CDR2 LQKENI. CDR3 DNA sequence: TGTGCCAGCTCACCGGACAGAGGGAGTCAGCCCCAGCATTTT. Protein: CASSPDRGSQPQHF.

This clone was counted between two and nine times. The rearrangement joins TRBV6-1 to TRBJ2-7, with 7 bases that match TRBD2. The CDR3 spans 14 residues. Germline trimming cut 5 bases from V and 4 bases from J; bases unmatched to any gene: 8. The germline CDR1 and CDR2 sequences are MNHNS and SASEGT. In DNA form, the CDR3 reads TGTGCCAGCAGTTCTGTGCAGGGAGGGTACGAGCAGTACTTC. This sequence encodes CASSSVQGGYEQYF.

This clone occurred many times. The genes are TRBV2 and TRBJ2-3; 8 bases line up with TRBD2. The V gene's germline CDR1 is SNHLY and CDR2 FYNNEI. V was clipped by 11 bases and J by 2 bases; unmatched bases: 9. This CDR3 spans 14 amino acids. CDR3 protein: CACLAGSNTDTQYF. The CDR3 DNA reads TGTGCCTGTTTAGCGGGGAGCAACACAGATACGCAGTATTTT.

The rearrangement uses TRBV27 and TRBJ2-2, with 8 bases identical to TRBD2. In germline, CDR1 is MNHEY, CDR2 SMNVEV (reference sequence). CDR3 length: 14 residues. The V gene end was trimmed by 6 bases and the J gene end by 10 bases; junction bases not matched to a gene: 10. Here the CDR3 reads CASSPRGGHVELFF. In nucleotides, the CDR3 is TGTGCCAGCAGCCCCCGGGGGGGGCACGTGGAGCTGTTTTTT.

This clone was counted a few times. One junction end disagrees with the germline gene, perhaps due to a read error. The chain uses TRBV2 and TRBJ2-5; D might be TRBD2 (8 bases). The CDR3 runs 15 residues. Germline CDR1 reads SNHLY; CDR2 reads FYNNEI. CDR3 amino acids: CASIAPGGGLEAQYF. The CDR3 DNA reads as TGTGCCAGCATCGCCCCGGGAGGGGGCTTAGAGGCCCAGTACTTC.

The chain combines TRBV6-2 or TRBV6-3 with TRBJ2-5, with D uncertain. Germline V gene lookup returns CDR1 MNHEY and CDR2 SVGEGT. This CDR3 contains 14 residues. V was pared by 8 bases and J by 5 bases, with 18 bases between. CDR3 nucleotide sequence: TGTGCCAGCGTGTCGGGTGCCGTTGAGGAGACCCAGTACTTC. Amino acids: CASVSGAVEETQYF.

This clone came up a few times. The chain uses TRBV6-4 and TRBJ2-2; D is undetermined. CDR3 size: 13 residues. Germline CDR1 is MRHNA and CDR2 is SNTAGT. Trimming left V 0 bases short and J 6 bases short, with 5 bases between. CDR3 residues: CASSDSDAGELFF. CDR3 DNA: TGTGCCAGCAGTGACTCGGACGCCGGGGAGCTGTTTTTT.

The chain uses TRBV9 and TRBJ1-2; D is unresolved. The V end was cut by 4 bases, the J end by 3 bases, with 13 bases between. This CDR3 is 14 amino acids long. Germline V gene data show CDR1 as SGDLS and CDR2 as YYNGEE. CDR3 DNA: TGTGCCAGCAGCTTAGGGAGAGTAGACTATGGCTACACCTTC. This encodes CASSLGRVDYGYTF.

This clone was seen at least ten times. The CDR3 sequence is CASSSGQGAIDTQYF. The CDR3 nucleotides read TGTGCCAGCAGTTCCGGACAGGGGGCTATAGATACGCAGTATTTT. The chain recombines TRBV12-3 or TRBV12-4 with TRBJ2-3; 11 nucleotides agree with TRBD1. With 4 bases clipped from V and 5 bases from J, the junction kept 5 bases outside the gene matches. The CDR3 has 15 amino acids.

The chain couples TRBV3-1 to TRBJ1-1; D is undetermined. Between the trimmed V and J ends, which lost 0 bases and 0 bases, there was a span of 8 bases. Germline assignment: CDR1 LGHDT and CDR2 YNNKEL (reference sequence). CDR3 length equals 15 residues. Here the CDR3 reads CASSQDYQVNTEAFF. The DNA for the CDR3 is TGTGCCAGCAGCCAAGATTACCAAGTGAACACTGAAGCTTTCTTT.

Here the CDR3 reads CASSPFGGGYNEQFF. CDR3 sequence (DNA): TGTGCCAGCAGCCCGTTCGGGGGTGGATACAATGAGCAGTTCTTC. The chain recombines TRBV4-2 with TRBJ2-1; maybe TRBD2 (6 bases). The germline V gene has CDR1 LGHNA and CDR2 YNFKEQ. Deletions cut 4 bases from V and 4 bases from J, with 14 bases between. This CDR3 has 15 amino acids.

This sequence joins TRBV20-1 and TRBJ2-1; 7 bases fit TRBD2. The CDR3 runs to 15 residues. Germline trimming cut 3 bases from V and 5 bases from J; bases unmatched to any gene: 10. Germline V gives CDR1 DFQATT, CDR2 SNEGSKA (reference sequence). The CDR3 bases are TGCAGTGCTAGGCCTATCGGGAGGCGTCACAATGAGCAGTTCTTC. Protein sequence: CSARPIGRRHNEQFF.

This clone occurred many times. The chain couples TRBV6-4 to TRBJ2-3; 8 bases map to TRBD1. V was clipped by 7 bases and J by 5 bases; unmatched bases: 11. In germline, CDR1 is MRHNA, CDR2 SNTAGT. This CDR3 region has 15 residues. The CDR3 loop reads CASIPPGQVRDTQYF. The CDR3 nucleotides read TGTGCCAGCATTCCCCCGGGACAGGTGAGAGATACGCAGTATTTT.

This clone has ten or more counts. V usage is TRBV9 and J usage is TRBJ2-2; TRBD2 matches at 11 bases. Germline V CDR1 and CDR2: SGDLS, YYNGEE. The CDR3 runs to 17 residues. J was trimmed by 8 bases and V by 3 bases; bases with no gene match: 12. The DNA for the CDR3 is TGTGCCAGCAGCGAGACCGGGACTAGCGGTACAAGAGGGGAGCTGTTTTTT. This translates into CASSETGTSGTRGELFF.

This clone was seen a handful of times. Possible read error: a much larger clone is one base away. The rearrangement links TRBV20-1 to TRBJ1-3; D might be TRBD1 (5 bases). The CDR3 extends over 12 amino acids. The V and J ends lost 5 bases and 6 bases respectively, with 11 bases between them. Germline CDR1 is DFQATT and CDR2 is SNEGSKA (reference sequence). The CDR3 here is CSAWGRSNTIYF. DNA for the CDR3: TGCAGTGCTTGGGGCAGGTCAAACACCATATATTTT.

In its sample, this clone was seen a few times. The chain joins TRBV15 to TRBJ1-5, with unresolved D. The CDR3 is 12 residues long. Trimming shortened V by 5 bases and J by 2 bases, and 4 bases separated the two germline ends. CDR1 and CDR2 (germline): LNHNV, YYDKDF (reference sequence). The CDR3 region has the DNA TGTGCCACCAGCGGGGGCAATCAGCCCCAGCATTTT. Residues: CATSGGNQPQHF.

In its sample, this clone was seen many times. This sequence joins TRBV4-2 and TRBJ2-7; D perhaps matches TRBD1 (6 bases). V was pared by 1 base and J by 4 bases, with 17 bases between. This CDR3 spans 16 amino acids. Per the germline V gene, CDR1 is LGHNA and CDR2 is YNFKEQ. The CDR3 sequence: CASSQVWDKNRYEQYF. The CDR3 bases are TGTGCCAGCAGCCAAGTGTGGGACAAGAATCGTTACGAGCAGTACTTC.

By share of the sample, this clone is medium-sized. The chain employs TRBV6-1 and TRBJ2-5; 9 bases fit TRBD1. With V trimmed by 1 base and J by 5 bases, 8 bases remained unmatched. The CDR3 totals 16 residues. Germline V gene sequence: CDR1 MNHNS, CDR2 SASEGT. The CDR3 sequence: CASSEDQGQGFETQYF. The CDR3 region has the DNA TGTGCCAGCAGTGAAGACCAGGGACAGGGTTTTGAGACCCAGTACTTC.

This clone is termed medium-sized. CDR3 region: CASSYRPNTGELFF. CDR3 coding DNA: TGTGCCAGCAGTTACCGCCCGAACACCGGGGAGCTGTTTTTT. The chain is built from TRBV6-2 or TRBV6-3 and TRBJ2-2; D gene unclear. Germline V gene data show CDR1 as MNHEY and CDR2 as SVGEGT. This CDR3 has 14 residues. The V end was cut by 2 bases, the J end by 0 bases, with 4 bases between.

By share, this clone counts as medium-sized. The chain links TRBV5-1 to TRBJ1-2, with 8 bases fitting TRBD1. Germline trimming cut 5 bases from V and 3 bases from J; bases unmatched to any gene: 6. The CDR3 length is 14 residues. Per germline, CDR1 SGHRS and CDR2 YFSETQ. Written as DNA, the CDR3 is TGCGCCAGCAGGCAGGGGGCACTAGACTATGGCTACACCTTC. Encoded protein: CASRQGALDYGYTF. The full variable domain, in which reference TRBV5-1 and TRBJ1-2 provide the parts outside the CDR3, is KAGVTQTPRYLIKTRGQQVTLSCSPISGHRSVSWYQQTPGQGLQFLFEYFSETQRNKGNFPGRFSGRQFSNSRSEMNVSTLELGDSALYLCASRQGALDYGYTFGSGTRLTVV.

This clone appeared a few times. The chain joins TRBV12-3 or TRBV12-4 to TRBJ1-1; TRBD1 matches 12 bases. The CDR3 extends over 18 amino acids. V gave up 10 bases and J gave up 5 bases; unmatched junction bases: 20. CDR3 nucleotide sequence: TGTGCCAACTGTCCGCCCCGGGGACAGGGGGCGGGGGGGACTGAAGCTTTCTTT. It yields the protein CANCPPRGQGAGGTEAFF.

This clone was counted ten times or more. The rearrangement uses TRBV18 and TRBJ1-3; 7 nucleotides line up with TRBD1. V shed 4 bases, J shed 1 base, and the junction held 10 bases outside the gene matches. Germline V gene data show CDR1 as KGHSH and CDR2 as LQKENI. CDR3 length: 17 residues. The CDR3 DNA reads TGTGCCAGCTCACGACAGTTGACAGGGCCATCTGGAAACACCATATATTTT. Encoded protein: CASSRQLTGPSGNTIYF. Drawing the rest from reference TRBV18 and TRBJ1-3, the complete variable domain is NAGVMQNPRHLVRRRGQEARLRCSPMKGHSHVYWYRQLPEEGLKFMVYLQKENIIDESGMPKERFSAEFPKEGPSILRIQQVVRGDSAAYFCASSRQLTGPSGNTIYFGEGSWLTVV.

This clone was seen repeatedly, ten times or more. This sequence joins TRBV18 and TRBJ1-1; 8 bases line up with TRBD1. Trimming at V came to 4 bases and at J to 1 base, leaving 5 bases not matched to a gene. This CDR3 contains 15 residues. CDR1 is KGHSH, CDR2 LQKENI, per germline. DNA of the CDR3: TGTGCCAGCTCACAAAACAGGGGGGAGAACACTGAAGCTTTCTTT. Translated, it gives CASSQNRGENTEAFF.

The table lists this clone with many counts. The chain recombines TRBV6-6 with TRBJ2-3; D call uncertain. V was trimmed by 0 bases and J by 2 bases, leaving 9 bases between them. CDR3 length equals 15 residues. Germline values: CDR1 MNHNY, CDR2 SVGAGI (reference sequence). DNA for the CDR3: TGTGCCAGCAGTTACTCGAGAGACCACACAGATACGCAGTATTTT. Encoded protein: CASSYSRDHTDTQYF.

This clone came up many times. The chain is built from TRBV5-1 and TRBJ2-3, with a possible D match to TRBD1 (6 bases). From germline, CDR1 is SGHRS and CDR2 YFSETQ. V lost 0 bases to trimming and J lost 2 bases, with 7 bases between them. The CDR3 runs to 14 residues. CDR3 residues: CASSLGQATDTQYF. Here the CDR3 DNA reads TGCGCCAGCAGCTTGGGACAGGCCACAGATACGCAGTATTTT. Filled out from reference TRBV5-1 and TRBJ2-3, the complete variable domain reads KAGVTQTPRYLIKTRGQQVTLSCSPISGHRSVSWYQQTPGQGLQFLFEYFSETQRNKGNFPGRFSGRQFSNSRSEMNVSTLELGDSALYLCASSLGQATDTQYFGPGTRLTVL.

This clone was detected ten times or more. The J gene is TRBJ1-6, the V gene TRBV3-1, with TRBD1 matching over 8 bases. Germline V lookup: CDR1 LGHDT, CDR2 YNNKEL (reference sequence). The CDR3 loop spans 14 amino acids. J gave up 6 bases and V 4 bases, and 2 bases lay outside the gene matches. The CDR3 nucleotides read TGTGCCAGCAGCCTCGGACAGGGTAATTCACCCCTCCACTTT. This encodes CASSLGQGNSPLHF.